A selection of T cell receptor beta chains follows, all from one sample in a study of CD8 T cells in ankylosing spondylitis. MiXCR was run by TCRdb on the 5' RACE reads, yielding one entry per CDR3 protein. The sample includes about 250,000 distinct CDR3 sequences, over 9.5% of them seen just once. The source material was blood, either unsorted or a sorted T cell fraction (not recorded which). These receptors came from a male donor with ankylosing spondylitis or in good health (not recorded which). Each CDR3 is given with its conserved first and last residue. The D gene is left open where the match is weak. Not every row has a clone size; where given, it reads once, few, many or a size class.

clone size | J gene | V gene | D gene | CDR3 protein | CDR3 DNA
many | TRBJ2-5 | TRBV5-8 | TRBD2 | CASSGGLAGGETQYF | TGTGCCAGCAGCGGCGGACTAGCGGGGGGGGAGACCCAGTACTTC
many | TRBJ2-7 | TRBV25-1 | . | CASRTALGRSYEQYF | TGTGCCAGCAGAACAGCGTTGGGACGCTCCTACGAGCAGTACTTC
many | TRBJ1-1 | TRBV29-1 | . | CSVSLNTEAFF | TGCAGCGTGTCCCTGAACACTGAAGCTTTCTTT
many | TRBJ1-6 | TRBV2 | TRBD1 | CASSPVTGGRSPLHF | TGTGCCAGCAGTCCGGTGACAGGGGGCCGTTCACCCCTCCACTTT
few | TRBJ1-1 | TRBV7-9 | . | CASNRLQGNTEAFF | TGTGCCAGCAACAGACTACAGGGGAACACTGAAGCTTTCTTT
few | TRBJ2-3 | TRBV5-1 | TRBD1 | CASSLGTGGSADTQYF | TGCGCCAGCAGCTTGGGGACAGGGGGCAGTGCAGATACGCAGTATTTT
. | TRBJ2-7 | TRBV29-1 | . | CSVEPWAGDPSEQYF | TGCAGCGTTGAACCCTGGGCAGGGGACCCTAGCGAGCAGTACTTC
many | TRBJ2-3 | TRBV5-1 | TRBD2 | CASSGTSGSHSTDTQYF | TGCGCCAGCAGCGGGACTAGCGGGAGCCATAGCACAGATACGCAGTATTTT
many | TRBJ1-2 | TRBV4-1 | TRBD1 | CASSQDRGPWGYTF | TGCGCCAGCAGCCAGGACAGGGGTCCTTGGGGCTACACCTTC
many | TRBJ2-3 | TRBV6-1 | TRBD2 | CASGLAGGRTDTQYF | TGTGCCAGCGGACTAGCGGGAGGGAGGACAGATACGCAGTATTTT
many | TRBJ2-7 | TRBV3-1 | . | CASSQVDKQYF | TGTGCCAGCAGCCAAGTTGATAAGCAGTACTTC
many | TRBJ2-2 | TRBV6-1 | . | CASTPRNTGELFF | TGTGCCAGCACCCCAAGGAACACCGGGGAGCTGTTTTTT
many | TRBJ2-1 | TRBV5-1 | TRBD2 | CASSSSSGGSGDEQFF | TGCGCCAGCAGCTCTTCGTCGGGGGGGAGTGGAGATGAGCAGTTCTTC
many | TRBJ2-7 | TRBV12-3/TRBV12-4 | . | CASSWTAEGEQYF | TGTGCCAGCAGTTGGACCGCGGAGGGAGAGCAGTACTTC
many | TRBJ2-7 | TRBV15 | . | CAATSQGYEQYF | TGTGCCGCGACATCTCAGGGCTACGAGCAGTACTTC
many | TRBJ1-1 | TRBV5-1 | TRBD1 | CASSSRDRRHTEAFF | TGCGCCAGCAGCTCCCGGGACAGGCGACACACTGAAGCTTTCTTT
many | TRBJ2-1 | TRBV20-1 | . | CSKLVTGYNEQFF | TGCAGCAAACTCGTGACAGGCTACAATGAGCAGTTCTTC